The clone carrying this T cell receptor beta chain was detected a few times. The data are from a study of T-cell memory formation after mild COVID-19. TCRdb redid the calling of the 5' RACE reads with MiXCR, one entry per CDR3 protein. The data show about 240,000 distinct CDR3 sequences, with 8% to 10% seen just once and 20% to 25% held by the top ten. The source material was PBMCs or a T cell subset sorted from them (not recorded which). The receptor's source is a man between 18 and 35 years old who had mild COVID-19 (a few samples of this study predate the infection). Cell type and time point are not known.

CDR3 nucleotides: TGTGCCAGCAGCGTAACTAGCGGCTACGAGCAGTACTTC. Its protein product is CASSVTSGYEQYF. The V gene is TRBV9, the J gene TRBJ2-7, with 8 bases lining up with TRBD2. The J segment lost 3 bases and the V segment lost 1 base, leaving 0 bases of the junction unmatched. The CDR3 consists of 13 residues. The germline V gene encodes CDR1 SGDLS and CDR2 YYNGEE.